The clone carrying this T cell receptor (beta chain) was detected a few times. The data are from a study of blood T cells in healthy people across ages. The CDR3 covers 15 residues. The germline CDR1 and CDR2 sequences are MNHEY and SVGEGT. V lost 2 bases and J lost 8; bases outside the gene matches: 9. A second PCR of roughly 7 to 11 cycles used a sample-barcoded 5' primer and a J-beta primer mix. A single record per CDR3 protein comes from TCRdb applying MiXCR to the 5' RACE reads. The sample contains 850,000 or so distinct CDR3 sequences, 29% of which appear only once. Sequencing used blood. The receptor comes from an elderly woman in good health. The chain combines TRBV6-2 or TRBV6-3 with TRBJ2-3, with 8 bases matching TRBD1. In nucleotides, the CDR3 is TGTGCCAGCAGTTACCTAAAGGACAGGGCGCTTACGCAGTATTTT. Translating gives CASSYLKDRALTQYF.